These 30 T cell receptor beta chains originate from one sample sequenced in a study of blood T cell repertoires in COVID-19. Clones were read by immunoSEQ multiplex PCR, and TCRdb kept only the in-frame ones, dropping some. This table has over 120,000 clones, around 80% appearing once. Sequencing was performed on peripheral blood. The origin of the receptors is a woman aged 60-70 years with acute or convalescent COVID-19.

The chain combines TRBV4-1 with TRBJ1-4; D gene uncertain. With 0 bases removed from V and 11 bases from J, the gap between germline ends came to 16 bases. CDR3 size: 15 residues. The germline gives CDR1 MGHRA, CDR2 YSYEKL. The chain's CDR3 is CASSQEGGPGGKLFF. CDR3 DNA sequence: TGCGCCAGCAGCCAAGAGGGCGGCCCTGGAGGGAAACTGTTTTTT.

This chain uses TRBV18 with TRBJ1-5, with D hard to call. V was pared by 5 bases and J by 2 bases, with 10 bases between. The length of the CDR3 is 14 residues. CDR1 is KGHSH and CDR2 is LQKENI in the germline V gene. The CDR3 loop is CASSNGMGNQPQHF. DNA of the CDR3: TGTGCCAGCTCAAACGGGATGGGCAATCAGCCCCAGCATTTT.

This clone was seen a few times. CDR3 sequence (DNA): TGTGCCAGCAGTCTTCGACTAGGCGACTCTCATCGGCAGTACTTC. As protein: CASSLRLGDSHRQYF. This chain links TRBV7-3 with TRBJ2-7; maybe TRBD2 (6 bases). Germline V CDR1 and CDR2: SGHTA, FQGTGA. Trimming cost V 6 bases and J 9 bases, with 24 bases left between them. The CDR3 length is 15 residues.

The V call is TRBV3-1 (or the pseudogene TRBV3-2), the J call TRBJ2-1; maybe TRBD2 (6 bases). The germline V gene encodes CDR1 LGHDT and CDR2 YNNKEL (reference sequence). Trimming shortened V by 1 base and J by 14 bases, and 15 bases separated the two germline ends. The CDR3 is 13 amino acids. CDR3: CASSQVSPSEKFF. In DNA, the CDR3 is TGTGCCAGCAGCCAAGTCTCTCCTAGCGAGAAGTTCTTC.

V and J are TRBV5-8 and TRBJ2-3; 9 nucleotides match TRBD1. The V gene's germline CDR1 is SGHTS and CDR2 YDEGEE. The CDR3 covers 17 residues. Trimming took 0 bases from V and 3 from J; bases not matched to a gene: 8. The CDR3 is CASSLDLGQGLTDTQYF. DNA of the CDR3: TGTGCCAGCAGCTTGGACCTGGGACAGGGCCTAACAGATACGCAGTATTTT.

The chain uses TRBV27 and TRBJ2-1, with 7 bases matching TRBD2. Per the germline V gene, CDR1 is MNHEY and CDR2 is SMNVEV (reference sequence). After removal of 6 bases from V and 1 base from J, the junction contained 6 bases not matched to a gene. The CDR3 has 15 amino acids. CDR3 DNA sequence: TGTGCCAGCAGCTTAAGGCGGGGGTCCTACAATGAGCAGTTCTTC. Protein: CASSLRRGSYNEQFF.

This chain links TRBV7-9 with TRBJ1-5; D ambiguous. The germline V gene has CDR1 SEHNR and CDR2 FQNEAQ (reference sequence). The CDR3 has 17 residues. Trimming cost V 1 base and J 2 bases, with 15 bases left between them. Written as DNA, the CDR3 is TGTGCCAGCAGCTTAGAGGTAGGCAGGATTGGCAATCAGCCCCAGCATTTT. Translation: CASSLEVGRIGNQPQHF.

This clone is a singleton in its sample. This chain links TRBV9 with TRBJ2-3, with TRBD2 matching 10 bases. The CDR3 runs to 16 residues. Per the germline V gene, CDR1 is SGDLS and CDR2 is YYNGEE. V lost 4 bases to trimming and J lost 2 bases; unmatched junction nucleotides: 7. The CDR3 loop reads CASSTTSGDFTDTQYF. CDR3 in DNA: TGTGCCAGCAGCACTACTAGCGGGGATTTCACAGATACGCAGTATTTT. Variable domain in full (rest from reference TRBV9 and TRBJ2-3): DSGVTQTPKHLITATGQRVTLRCSPRSGDLSVYWYQQSLDQGLQFLIQYYNGEERAKGNILERFSAQQFPDLHSELNLSSLELGDSALYFCASSTTSGDFTDTQYFGPGTRLTVL.

The chain carries TRBV27 and TRBJ1-5; D call uncertain. Germline V gene data show CDR1 as MNHEY and CDR2 as SMNVEV (reference sequence). The V end was cut by 3 bases, the J end by 4 bases, with 7 bases between. There are 13 residues in the CDR3. The CDR3 DNA reads as TGTGCCAGCAGTTTTGCCCGGAATCAGCCCCAGCATTTT. Translating gives CASSFARNQPQHF.

J is TRBJ1-5 and V is TRBV6-5; D gene ambiguous. CDR3 size: 14 residues. The germline CDR1 and CDR2 sequences are MNHEY and SVGAGI. V lost 6 bases to trimming and J lost 2 bases, with 11 bases between them. The CDR3 spells CASRAGGGNQPQHF. As DNA, the CDR3 is TGTGCCAGCAGGGCAGGAGGAGGCAATCAGCCCCAGCATTTT.

The chain combines TRBV4-1 with TRBJ2-1; 9 bases map to TRBD2. Looked up from germline, CDR1 is MGHRA and CDR2 is YSYEKL. V lost 4 bases and J lost 0; bases outside the gene matches: 4. This CDR3 has 16 residues. The DNA of the CDR3 is TGCGCCAGCAGCCTTAGCGGGAGTAGCTCCTACAATGAGCAGTTCTTC. Protein sequence: CASSLSGSSSYNEQFF.

In this sample, this clone turned up a few times. The chain couples TRBV15 to TRBJ1-2, with 8 nucleotides matching TRBD1. Germline CDR1 and CDR2: LNHNV and YYDKDF (reference sequence). The CDR3 has 13 residues. V was pared by 6 bases and J by 8 bases, with 8 bases of the junction left unmatched. The CDR3 DNA is TGTGCCACCAGTAAAGACAGGGGTGTGGGCTACACCTTC. Residues: CATSKDRGVGYTF.

The chain has TRBV27 and TRBJ1-3; perhaps TRBD1 as D (6 bases). Trimming pared 7 bases from V and 2 bases from J, leaving 9 bases between. CDR3 length: 13 amino acids. Germline CDR1 reads MNHEY; CDR2 reads SMNVEV (reference sequence). In DNA form, the CDR3 reads TGTGCCAGCACCTCAGGGGCTGGAAACACCATATATTTT. Protein sequence: CASTSGAGNTIYF.

The chain has TRBV5-4 and TRBJ2-3; D unresolved. Germline assignment: CDR1 SGHNT and CDR2 YYREEE (reference sequence). The CDR3 is 15 amino acids. V lost 1 base and J lost 5, with 14 bases in between. This CDR3 reads CASSLSSHYLDTQYF. DNA of the CDR3: TGTGCCAGCAGCTTGAGCTCCCACTATTTAGATACGCAGTATTTT.

The chain joins TRBV6-5 to TRBJ2-7; TRBD1 matches 9 bases. This CDR3 contains 14 residues. The germline V gene encodes CDR1 MNHEY and CDR2 SVGAGI. Trimming removed 6 bases from V and 3 bases from J; junction bases left unmatched: 6. For the CDR3, the DNA is TGTGCCAGCAGGCGCGAGGACAGGGGCTACGAGCAGTACTTC. This translates into CASRREDRGYEQYF.

V is TRBV6-5 and J is TRBJ2-1; TRBD2 agrees at 7 bases. Germline V gene lookup returns CDR1 MNHEY and CDR2 SVGAGI. The CDR3 is 14 amino acids. V dropped 8 bases and J dropped 7; count of bases not matched to a gene: 11. CDR3 in amino acids: CASSTGGRNNEQFF. The CDR3 nucleotides are TGTGCCAGCTCGACGGGCGGGAGAAATAATGAGCAGTTCTTC.

About this clone: One end of the junction fails to match germline, which may point to a read error. The chain employs TRBV30 and TRBJ1-5, with D maybe TRBD1 (6 bases). The CDR3 has 14 amino acids. Germline CDR1 and CDR2: GTSNPN and SVGIG (reference sequence). The CDR3 DNA is TGTGCCTGGAGTGTAGGGGGGGCCAATCGGCCCCAGCATTTT. Its protein product is CAWSVGGANRPQHF.

The rearrangement links TRBV7-4 to TRBJ1-5; possibly TRBD1 for D (6 bases). In germline, CDR1 is SGHVT, CDR2 SQSDAQ. Trimming took 4 bases from V and 0 from J, leaving 19 bases between them. The CDR3 covers 18 residues. In nucleotides, the CDR3 is TGTGCCAGCAGCTCGACAGGTACTGCAAATTATAGCAATCAGCCCCAGCATTTT. Translated: CASSSTGTANYSNQPQHF.

This rearrangement joins TRBV7-6 to TRBJ2-2; 10 nucleotides agree with TRBD2. Germline CDR1 reads SGHVS; CDR2 reads FNYEAQ. Unmatched junction bases numbered 10, after V lost 4 bases and J lost 5 bases. The CDR3 sequence is 17 residues long. CDR3 coding DNA: TGTGCCAGCAGCTCGTTAGCGGGGGGAGAGAAGACCGGGGAGCTGTTTTTT. Protein: CASSSLAGGEKTGELFF. Together with reference TRBV7-6 and TRBJ2-2, the CDR3 gives the full variable domain: GAGVSQSPRYKVTKRGQDVALRCDPISGHVSLYWYRQALGQGPEFLTYFNYEAQQDKSGLPNDRFSAERPEGSISTLTIQRTEQRDSAMYRCASSSLAGGEKTGELFFGEGSRLTVL.

The V and J genes are TRBV30 and TRBJ2-7, with TRBD1 as a possible D gene (6 bases). CDR3 size: 11 residues. V lost 2 bases, J lost 5 bases, and 7 bases lay in between. CDR1 and CDR2 from the germline V gene are GTSNPN and SVGIG (reference sequence). The CDR3 nucleotides read TGTGCCTGGAGTACAGGGAACGAGCAGTACTTC. The encoded protein is CAWSTGNEQYF.

This chain connects TRBV7-8 to TRBJ2-1, with 10 bases aligning to TRBD1. The germline CDR1 and CDR2 sequences are SGHVS and FQNEAQ. After removal of 4 bases from V and 7 bases from J, the junction contained 4 bases not matched to a gene. This CDR3 is 14 amino acids long. The CDR3 loop reads CASSSRTGGNEQFF. CDR3 coding DNA: TGTGCCAGCAGCTCCAGGACAGGGGGGAATGAGCAGTTCTTC.

CDR3 bases: TGTGCCAGCAGTCTATCCCAACTTGCCGCAGGGGGCGAGACCCAGTACTTC. Protein product: CASSLSQLAAGGETQYF. V and J are TRBV6-6 and TRBJ2-5; 8 nucleotides align to TRBD1. From germline, CDR1 is MNHNY and CDR2 SVGAGI (reference sequence). With V trimmed by 5 bases and J by 5 bases, 16 bases remained unmatched. The CDR3 is made up of 17 amino acids.

The V call is TRBV28, the J call TRBJ1-6, with TRBD1 matching over 10 bases. The J segment lost 7 bases and the V segment lost 5 bases, leaving 5 bases of the junction unmatched. The CDR3 contains 15 residues. Germline lookup yields CDR1 MDHEN and CDR2 SYDVKM. The CDR3 DNA reads as TGTGCCAGCAGTGCTGGGACAGGGGCAAATTCACCCCTCCACTTT. This encodes CASSAGTGANSPLHF.

The V gene is TRBV28, the J gene TRBJ1-3; 7 bases map to TRBD1. Germline V gives CDR1 MDHEN, CDR2 SYDVKM. The trim removed 5 bases at V and 0 bases at J, leaving 7 bases unmatched. This CDR3 comprises 16 residues. CDR3 sequence: CASSLTGRNSGNTIYF. In DNA form, the CDR3 reads TGTGCCAGCAGTCTGACAGGGAGAAACTCTGGAAACACCATATATTTT.

The CDR3 nucleotides read TGTGCCAGTATTACCGGGAGGCACACCGGGGAGCTGTTTTTT. This codes for CASITGRHTGELFF. The gene calls are TRBV19 and TRBJ2-2; 7 bases line up with TRBD2. Per the germline V gene, CDR1 is LNHDA and CDR2 is SQIVND (reference sequence). This CDR3 is 14 amino acids long. V gave up 7 bases and J gave up 3 bases; unmatched junction bases: 5.

The gene calls are TRBV19 and TRBJ1-3; TRBD1 might be the D (6 bases). This CDR3 is built from 14 residues. Germline CDR1 and CDR2: LNHDA and SQIVND (reference sequence). The V gene lost 5 bases and the J gene lost 4 bases, with 12 bases spanning the gap. CDR3 protein: CASSHRAYGNTIYF. As DNA, the CDR3 is TGTGCCAGTAGTCACAGGGCCTACGGAAACACCATATATTTT.

V usage is TRBV5-4 and J usage is TRBJ2-1, with D perhaps matching TRBD1 (8 bases). Germline values: CDR1 SGHNT, CDR2 YYREEE (reference sequence). There are 18 residues in the CDR3. Trimming took off 5 bases at V and 2 bases at J, with 23 bases between the two ends. CDR3 sequence reads: CASSFGQGAGRTYNEQFF. The DNA for the CDR3 is TGTGCCAGCAGTTTCGGACAGGGAGCGGGACGGACCTACAATGAGCAGTTCTTC.

This chain uses TRBV18 with TRBJ2-1; D is undetermined. Between the trimmed V and J ends, which lost 2 bases and 5 bases, there was a span of 7 bases. Germline V lookup: CDR1 KGHSH, CDR2 LQKENI. The CDR3 length is 13 residues. The CDR3 loop is CASSPRGDNEQFF. CDR3 nucleotide sequence: TGTGCCAGCTCACCAAGAGGAGACAATGAGCAGTTCTTC.

This clone was recorded a few times. The CDR3 DNA is TGTGCCAGCAGCTCCGCCGGGACTAGATACGCGAACACCGGGGAGCTGTTTTTT. Protein sequence: CASSSAGTRYANTGELFF. The chain is built from TRBV7-2 and TRBJ2-2; 8 bases line up with TRBD2. CDR1 and CDR2 from the germline V gene are SGHTA and FQGNSA. V was clipped by 4 bases and J by 0 bases; unmatched bases: 10. The length of the CDR3 is 18 residues. The whole variable domain, filled in from reference TRBV7-2 and TRBJ2-2, reads GAGVSQSPSNKVTEKGKDVELRCDPISGHTALYWYRQSLGQGLEFLIYFQGNSAPDKSGLPSDRFSAERTGGSVSTLTIQRTQQEDSAVYLCASSSAGTRYANTGELFFGEGSRLTVL.

This clone was seen a handful of times. V is TRBV30 and J is TRBJ1-5, with unresolved D. Germline lookup yields CDR1 GTSNPN and CDR2 SVGIG (reference sequence). V lost 3 bases and J lost 6, with 12 bases in between. The CDR3 has 13 residues. For the CDR3, the DNA is TGTGCCTGGAGGAGCGGTGGGTCTCAGCCCCAGCATTTT. It codes for CAWRSGGSQPQHF.